This note documents a single T cell receptor beta chain sequence. What it recognizes is unknown. Germline V gives CDR1 SEHNR, CDR2 FQNEAQ (reference sequence). The CDR3 consists of 14 residues. V was trimmed by 4 bases and J by 2 bases, leaving 12 bases between them. These data belong to a study of OX40 agonist ivuxolimab in advanced cancers. Study background: The patients' treatment was ivuxolimab, an agonistic anti-OX40 (CD134) antibody. Prior anti-PD-1, anti-PD-L1 or anti-CTLA-4 therapy did not bar entry, and more than 35% had some. Study-wide points: Some patients without response likewise showed low normalized clonal expansion. Dose levels from 0.1 to 3.0 mg/kg saw CD4+ and CD8+ blood T cells expand clonally by week 6.

The table came from immunoSEQ multiplex PCR; TCRdb's copy has only in-frame clones and leaves some out. The data show over 95,000 clones, 90% to 96% seen once. The sequence came from an adult with an advanced solid tumor such as melanoma, head and neck, liver or kidney cancer. The V and J genes are TRBV7-9 and TRBJ2-7; either TRBD1 or TRBD2 may fit D (5 bases each). The sequencing used CD4+ or CD8+ T cells sorted from blood, collected in a trial of the OX40 agonist ivuxolimab. CDR3 nucleotides: TGTGCCAGCAGCTCCGGGACGGTCGCCTACGAGCAGTACTTC. It encodes CASSSGTVAYEQYF.